What follows are 3 T cell receptor beta chains derived from one specimen sequenced in a study of graft-versus-host responses after intestinal transplantation. The authors combined around 200,000 CFSE-labeled responder cells with around 200,000 irradiated, violet-dye-labeled stimulator cells in plates. Here immunoSEQ multiplex PCR was the method, and the copy in TCRdb shows in-frame clones only, minus some. The sample lists approximately 13,000 clones; approximately 36% were seen once. The sample here was alloreactive CD8+ T cells from a mixed lymphocyte reaction culture, taken before intestinal transplant. Described subset: CFSE-low proliferating T cells sorted from approximately 6-day pre-transplant mixed lymphocyte reaction (GvH or HvG direction). Receptors were obtained from a human patient who received an intestinal transplant.

The rearrangement uses TRBV6-5 and TRBJ1-2; 8 positions match TRBD1. Per germline, CDR1 MNHEY and CDR2 SVGAGI. This CDR3 comprises 13 residues. J gave up 6 bases and V 3 bases, and 3 bases lay outside the gene matches. CDR3 nucleotide sequence: TGTGCCAGCAGTTATGGACAGGGAGATGGCTACACCTTC. Its translation is CASSYGQGDGYTF.

In its sample, this clone was seen a few times. The chain has TRBV29-1 and TRBJ2-7; TRBD2 agrees at 9 bases. The CDR3 loop spans 13 amino acids. Germline CDR1 is SQVTM and CDR2 is ANQGSEA. V lost 4 bases and J lost 3; bases outside the gene matches: 4. The CDR3 loop reads CSVAGGGGYEQYF. CDR3 in DNA: TGCAGCGTTGCCGGCGGGGGGGGCTACGAGCAGTACTTC.

The chain recombines TRBV4-1 with TRBJ1-2; D is unresolved. In germline, CDR1 is MGHRA, CDR2 YSYEKL. The V end was cut by 3 bases, the J end by 0 bases, with 14 bases between. The CDR3 spans 16 residues. Written as DNA, the CDR3 is TGCGCCAGCAGCCAGGTACTCGACATTGCTAACTATGGCTACACCTTC. It codes for CASSQVLDIANYGYTF.